This is a list of T cell receptor beta chains from one sample in a study of shared clonotypes between healthy human individuals. Sequenced by immunoSEQ multiplex PCR; TCRdb stores in-frame clones only, minus some. The sample yields roughly 500,000 clones, approximately 95% seen once. The sample taken for sequencing was naive CD4+ T cells sorted from blood. Receptor source: a woman under 40 in good health. CDR3s include the opening cysteine and the closing phenylalanine or tryptophan. The D gene is left open where the match is weak. Not every row has a clone size; where given, it reads once, few, many or a size class.

TRBV5-1	TRBD2	.	TRBJ2-1	CASSFQGLVSYNEQFF	TGCGCCAGCAGCTTTCAGGGACTAGTCTCCTACAATGAGCAGTTCTTC
TRBV19	.	.	TRBJ2-2	CASTYFGELFF	TGTGCCAGTACCTACTTCGGGGAGCTGTTTTTT
TRBV5-1	TRBD1	.	TRBJ2-1	CASSRGGQGAIEQFF	TGCGCCAGCAGCCGCGGCGGACAGGGGGCTATTGAGCAGTTCTTC
TRBV27	TRBD2	.	TRBJ2-1	CASREGSSGSRYNEQFF	TGTGCCAGCCGGGAGGGCTCTAGCGGGAGTCGATACAATGAGCAGTTCTTC
TRBV2	.	.	TRBJ2-5	CASTRERETQYF	TGTGCCAGCACCCGGGAGCGAGAGACCCAGTACTTC
TRBV7-3	.	.	TRBJ1-1	CASSLTPQRIDTEAFF	TGTGCCAGCAGCCTAACCCCCCAGAGGATCGACACTGAAGCTTTCTTT
TRBV19	TRBD1	.	TRBJ1-1	CASSIVTGIEAFF	TGTGCCAGTAGTATAGTGACAGGGATTGAAGCTTTCTTT
TRBV28	TRBD2	.	TRBJ2-7	CASHTSGSSYEQYF	TGTGCCAGCCACACTAGCGGGAGCTCCTACGAGCAGTACTTC
TRBV11-1	.	.	TRBJ2-2	CASSFGTTNTGELFF	TGTGCCAGCAGCTTCGGGACAACTAACACCGGGGAGCTGTTTTTT
TRBV10-3	.	.	TRBJ1-5	CAISDAGLSNQPQHF	TGTGCCATCAGTGACGCAGGGCTATCAAATCAGCCCCAGCATTTT
TRBV5-1	TRBD2	.	TRBJ2-1	CASSLIAGSYNEQFF	TGCGCCAGCAGCTTAATAGCGGGCTCCTACAATGAGCAGTTCTTC
TRBV28	.	few	TRBJ2-7	CASSFGRLEQYF	TGTGCCAGCAGTTTTGGAAGGCTCGAGCAGTACTTC
TRBV2	.	.	TRBJ1-5	CASSEGPRPQHF	TGTGCCAGCAGTGAAGGGCCCCGACCCCAGCATTTT
TRBV11-2	.	.	TRBJ2-2	CASSLIGGHGELFF	TGTGCCAGCAGCTTAATTGGGGGCCACGGGGAGCTGTTTTTT
TRBV28	TRBD2	.	TRBJ2-2	CASSFSGRWANTGELFF	TGTGCCAGCAGTTTCAGCGGGAGATGGGCGAACACCGGGGAGCTGTTTTTT
TRBV5-1	.	.	TRBJ2-7	CASDTGEGARPYEQYF	TGCGCCAGCGATACTGGTGAGGGAGCGAGACCCTACGAGCAGTACTTC
TRBV6-6	TRBD1	.	TRBJ2-7	CASSREPGQGVEQYF	TGTGCCAGCAGTCGAGAACCGGGACAGGGGGTCGAGCAGTACTTC
TRBV18	.	.	TRBJ1-5	CATNIGGGSGNQPQHF	TGTGCCACCAATATCGGGGGTGGTAGTGGCAATCAGCCCCAGCATTTT
TRBV9	.	.	TRBJ1-2	CASSVGDTSVYGYTF	TGTGCCAGCAGCGTAGGCGACACCTCCGTCTATGGCTACACCTTC
TRBV2	.	.	TRBJ2-6	CASLLDNISGANVLTF	TGTGCCAGCCTTTTGGACAATATCTCTGGGGCCAACGTCCTGACTTTC
TRBV4-2	TRBD2	.	TRBJ2-1	CASSHVGGGSSEQFF	TGTGCCAGCAGCCACGTTGGGGGAGGGTCCAGTGAGCAGTTCTTC
TRBV2	.	.	TRBJ1-1	CASSAQVGGAIAEAFF	TGTGCCAGCAGTGCGCAAGTGGGGGGGGCTATAGCTGAAGCTTTCTTT
TRBV7-2	.	.	TRBJ1-5	CASSRYGGDQPQHF	TGTGCCAGCAGCCGGTACGGCGGGGATCAGCCCCAGCATTTT
TRBV19	.	.	TRBJ1-2	CASSSTGVIYGYTF	TGTGCCAGTAGTTCGACAGGAGTCATCTATGGCTACACCTTC
TRBV25-1	TRBD2	.	TRBJ2-1	CASSKAGFPDNEQFF	TGTGCCAGCAGTAAAGCGGGGTTCCCCGACAATGAGCAGTTCTTC
TRBV6-1	.	.	TRBJ2-7	CASSVGTGYEQYF	TGTGCCAGCAGTGTTGGCACAGGCTACGAGCAGTACTTC
TRBV5-1	TRBD1	.	TRBJ2-7	CASRLTGEYEQYF	TGCGCCAGCAGACTGACAGGGGAGTACGAGCAGTACTTC
TRBV7-3	.	.	TRBJ1-2	CASLGGSGYTF	TGTGCCAGCTTGGGGGGCAGTGGCTACACCTTC
TRBV6-1	TRBD1	.	TRBJ2-3	CASSGTPGQGASFYTDTQYF	TGTGCCAGCAGTGGCACACCGGGACAGGGGGCCAGTTTTTATACAGATACGCAGTATTTT
TRBV7-3	.	.	TRBJ2-5	CASSLAGTRETQYF	TGTGCCAGCAGCTTGGCCGGGACCAGGGAGACCCAGTACTTC
TRBV25-1	TRBD2	.	TRBJ2-3	CASSDSGTFADTQYF	TGTGCCAGCAGTGATAGCGGGACGTTTGCAGATACGCAGTATTTT
TRBV27	.	.	TRBJ2-3	CATKDMPSTDTQYF	TGTGCCACCAAGGACATGCCTAGCACAGATACGCAGTATTTT
TRBV5-1	.	.	TRBJ1-3	CASSLTTSSGNTIYF	TGCGCCAGCAGCTTAACCACAAGCTCTGGAAACACCATATATTTT
TRBV11-3	.	.	TRBJ1-1	CASSPGSGNTEAFF	TGTGCCAGCAGCCCAGGGTCCGGAAACACTGAAGCTTTCTTT
TRBV29-1	.	.	TRBJ1-3	CSVENTRNTIYF	TGCAGCGTTGAAAACACTAGAAACACCATATATTTT
TRBV5-1	TRBD2	.	TRBJ2-7	CASRKVGLALNNMSSYEQYF	TGCGCCAGCAGAAAAGTGGGACTAGCGCTTAACAACATGAGCTCCTACGAGCAGTACTTC
TRBV5-4	.	.	TRBJ2-7	CASSLASTYEQYF	TGTGCCAGCAGCTTGGCGTCTACCTACGAGCAGTACTTC
TRBV23-1	.	.	TRBJ1-2	CASRRGYTF	TGCGCCAGCAGGCGTGGCTACACCTTC
TRBV30	TRBD2	.	TRBJ2-5	CACPGTSGQETQYF	TGTGCCTGCCCCGGGACTAGCGGACAAGAGACCCAGTACTTC
TRBV6-6	.	.	TRBJ1-5	CASSSRGTLTQHF	TGTGCCAGCAGCTCCAGGGGAACCCTGACCCAGCATTTT
TRBV29-1	TRBD2	.	TRBJ2-3	CSVRGTSGSGGTDTQYF	TGCAGCGTAAGGGGGACTAGCGGGAGCGGGGGCACAGATACGCAGTATTTT